A selection of T cell receptor beta chains follows, all from one sample in a study of T cells in Graves' hyperthyroidism and ophthalmopathy. TCRdb re-called the multiplex PCR reads through MiXCR, storing one row per CDR3 protein. The profile shows around 250,000 distinct CDR3 sequences, 13% to 15% of them singletons. Sequenced sample: blood. All receptors come from a woman aged 40 to 49 with Graves' hyperthyroidism that later progressed to Graves' ophthalmopathy. Each CDR3 is given with its conserved first and last residue. Fields, in order: CDR3 protein, CDR3 DNA, D gene, V gene, clone size, J gene. A D gene is named only where the DNA matches it firmly. Size values are once, few and many counts, or a class for expanded clones, and some rows have none.

cdr3_aa: CASSHREERTSTDTQYF
cdr3_nt: TGTGCCAGCAGCCACCGCGAAGAGCGTACTAGCACAGATACGCAGTATTTT
d_call: NA
v_call: TRBV7-6
clone_size: many
j_call: TRBJ2-3

cdr3_aa: CSASSPSGRSEQFF
cdr3_nt: TGCAGTGCTAGTTCCCCTAGCGGGAGGAGTGAGCAGTTCTTC
d_call: TRBD2
v_call: TRBV20-1
clone_size: many
j_call: TRBJ2-1

cdr3_aa: CASSESRRGGQPQHF
cdr3_nt: TGTGCCAGCAGTGAAAGCCGAAGGGGAGGCCAGCCCCAGCATTTT
d_call: NA
v_call: TRBV6-1
clone_size: many
j_call: TRBJ1-5

cdr3_aa: CASVSTGELFF
cdr3_nt: TGTGCCAGCGTTTCCACCGGGGAGCTGTTTTTT
d_call: NA
v_call: TRBV19
clone_size: NA
j_call: TRBJ2-2

cdr3_aa: CASSATGQLGAEQYF
cdr3_nt: TGTGCCAGCAGCGCAACCGGACAGCTCGGGGCCGAGCAGTACTTC
d_call: NA
v_call: TRBV9
clone_size: NA
j_call: TRBJ2-7

cdr3_aa: CASSFPGLAGAVEQYF
cdr3_nt: TGTGCCAGCAGCTTCCCGGGACTAGCGGGAGCGGTCGAGCAGTACTTC
d_call: TRBD2
v_call: TRBV14
clone_size: NA
j_call: TRBJ2-7

cdr3_aa: CGSSLAASTGELFF
cdr3_nt: TGTGGCAGCAGCTTAGCAGCTTCAACCGGGGAGCTGTTTTTT
d_call: NA
v_call: TRBV7-9
clone_size: NA
j_call: TRBJ2-2

cdr3_aa: CASSVYNTGELFF
cdr3_nt: TGTGCCAGCAGCGTTTATAACACCGGGGAGCTGTTTTTT
d_call: NA
v_call: TRBV9
clone_size: few
j_call: TRBJ2-2

cdr3_aa: CASSPRTSGIGISNEQFF
cdr3_nt: TGTGCCAGCAGTCCAAGGACTAGCGGGATCGGGATATCAAATGAGCAGTTCTTC
d_call: TRBD2
v_call: TRBV27
clone_size: many
j_call: TRBJ2-1

cdr3_aa: CASRSGTGGSSEQFF
cdr3_nt: TGTGCCAGCAGGTCCGGGACAGGGGGGTCAAGTGAGCAGTTCTTC
d_call: TRBD1
v_call: TRBV6-1
clone_size: many
j_call: TRBJ2-1

cdr3_aa: CASSRTGLEQYF
cdr3_nt: TGTGCCAGCAGCCGCACGGGGTTGGAGCAGTACTTC
d_call: NA
v_call: TRBV12-3/TRBV12-4
clone_size: many
j_call: TRBJ2-7

cdr3_aa: CSALTGTRDLNEQFF
cdr3_nt: TGCAGTGCCCTAACCGGGACTAGGGACTTAAATGAGCAGTTCTTC
d_call: TRBD2
v_call: TRBV20-1
clone_size: many
j_call: TRBJ2-1

cdr3_aa: CASSQLEYWATQYF
cdr3_nt: TGTGCCAGTAGCCAACTGGAGTATTGGGCTACGCAGTATTTT
d_call: NA
v_call: TRBV19
clone_size: NA
j_call: TRBJ2-3

cdr3_aa: CASSIDSGYEQYF
cdr3_nt: TGCGCCAGCAGCATTGACAGCGGTTACGAGCAGTACTTC
d_call: NA
v_call: TRBV5-1
clone_size: many
j_call: TRBJ2-7

cdr3_aa: CASRAGVRPFYEQYF
cdr3_nt: TGTGCCAGCAGGGCCGGGGTTAGGCCATTCTACGAGCAGTACTTC
d_call: NA
v_call: TRBV11-2
clone_size: many
j_call: TRBJ2-7

cdr3_aa: CASTRAIGKSYEQYF
cdr3_nt: TGTGCCAGCACTAGGGCTATCGGAAAATCCTACGAGCAGTACTTC
d_call: NA
v_call: TRBV28
clone_size: many
j_call: TRBJ2-7

cdr3_aa: CASSELSMAGGYTF
cdr3_nt: TGTGCCAGCAGTGAATTATCTATGGCTGGCGGCTACACCTTC
d_call: NA
v_call: TRBV6-1
clone_size: many
j_call: TRBJ1-2

cdr3_aa: CASSLGLAGGPKETQYF
cdr3_nt: TGCGCCAGCAGCCTCGGACTAGCGGGAGGGCCGAAGGAGACCCAGTACTTC
d_call: TRBD2
v_call: TRBV5-1
clone_size: many
j_call: TRBJ2-5

cdr3_aa: CASSYSVGVSNYGYTF
cdr3_nt: TGTGCCAGCAGTTACTCGGTTGGGGTCTCTAACTATGGCTACACCTTC
d_call: NA
v_call: TRBV6-5
clone_size: many
j_call: TRBJ1-2

cdr3_aa: CASSLLRRGDEQYF
cdr3_nt: TGTGCCAGCAGCCTACTACGCCGGGGTGACGAGCAGTACTTC
d_call: NA
v_call: TRBV28
clone_size: many
j_call: TRBJ2-7

cdr3_aa: CASSEWIEGNNEQFF
cdr3_nt: TGTGCCAGCAGTGAATGGATTGAGGGAAACAATGAGCAGTTCTTC
d_call: NA
v_call: TRBV2
clone_size: many
j_call: TRBJ2-1

cdr3_aa: CAWRQVPVYNEQFF
cdr3_nt: TGTGCCTGGAGGCAAGTTCCCGTCTACAATGAGCAGTTCTTC
d_call: NA
v_call: TRBV30
clone_size: many
j_call: TRBJ2-1

cdr3_aa: CASRNRDGSNQPQHF
cdr3_nt: TGTGCCAGCAGGAACAGGGACGGAAGCAATCAGCCCCAGCATTTT
d_call: NA
v_call: TRBV12-3/TRBV12-4
clone_size: many
j_call: TRBJ1-5

cdr3_aa: CASSPPTGRTGELFF
cdr3_nt: TGTGCCAGTAGTCCGCCGACAGGACGCACCGGGGAGCTGTTTTTT
d_call: NA
v_call: TRBV19
clone_size: NA
j_call: TRBJ2-2

cdr3_aa: CASTSTGTSRYNEQFF
cdr3_nt: TGTGCCAGCACCTCGACCGGGACTAGCAGGTACAATGAGCAGTTCTTC
d_call: TRBD2
v_call: TRBV11-2
clone_size: many
j_call: TRBJ2-1

cdr3_aa: CATSRDWAGFNEQFF
cdr3_nt: TGTGCCACCAGCAGAGATTGGGCGGGATTCAATGAGCAGTTCTTC
d_call: NA
v_call: TRBV15
clone_size: many
j_call: TRBJ2-1

cdr3_aa: CASSLQETGELFF
cdr3_nt: TGTGCCAGCAGCTTGCAAGAGACCGGGGAGCTGTTTTTT
d_call: NA
v_call: TRBV5-5
clone_size: many
j_call: TRBJ2-2

cdr3_aa: CASSEGITSTDTQYF
cdr3_nt: TGTGCCAGCAGTGAAGGCATAACTAGCACAGATACGCAGTATTTT
d_call: NA
v_call: TRBV6-4
clone_size: many
j_call: TRBJ2-3

cdr3_aa: CASSPWRARETQYF
cdr3_nt: TGTGCCAGCAGTCCTTGGAGGGCCCGGGAGACCCAGTACTTC
d_call: NA
v_call: TRBV6-1
clone_size: many
j_call: TRBJ2-5

cdr3_aa: CASSEAGRDTQYF
cdr3_nt: TGCGCCAGCAGTGAGGCGGGGAGAGATACGCAGTATTTT
d_call: NA
v_call: TRBV10-1
clone_size: few
j_call: TRBJ2-3

cdr3_aa: CASSEGRKQYF
cdr3_nt: TGTGCCAGCAGCGAGGGGAGGAAGCAGTACTTC
d_call: NA
v_call: TRBV6-1
clone_size: many
j_call: TRBJ2-7

cdr3_aa: CASSSAGSGTSGRALYNEQFF
cdr3_nt: TGCGCCAGCAGCTCGGCCGGATCCGGGACTAGCGGGAGGGCCCTGTACAATGAGCAGTTCTTC
d_call: TRBD2
v_call: TRBV5-1
clone_size: many
j_call: TRBJ2-1

cdr3_aa: CASSLAGTGFGETQYF
cdr3_nt: TGTGCCAGCAGCTTGGCCGGCACAGGGTTTGGAGAGACCCAGTACTTC
d_call: NA
v_call: TRBV7-6
clone_size: many
j_call: TRBJ2-5

cdr3_aa: CASSFFLNTDTQYF
cdr3_nt: TGCGCCAGCAGCTTCTTCCTAAACACAGATACGCAGTATTTT
d_call: NA
v_call: TRBV5-1
clone_size: NA
j_call: TRBJ2-3

cdr3_aa: CASRPPGQGQETQYF
cdr3_nt: TGCGCCAGCAGACCTCCGGGACAGGGTCAAGAGACCCAGTACTTC
d_call: TRBD1
v_call: TRBV5-1
clone_size: many
j_call: TRBJ2-5

cdr3_aa: CASSFSYPNTGELFF
cdr3_nt: TGTGCCAGCAGCTTCAGCTACCCGAACACCGGGGAGCTGTTTTTT
d_call: NA
v_call: TRBV7-3
clone_size: NA
j_call: TRBJ2-2

cdr3_aa: CASSWTGLQYF
cdr3_nt: TGTGCCAGCAGTTGGACAGGCTTGCAGTACTTC
d_call: TRBD1
v_call: TRBV6-1
clone_size: many
j_call: TRBJ2-7

cdr3_aa: CASSLGQSEAFF
cdr3_nt: TGTGCCAGCAGCTTAGGACAGTCTGAAGCTTTCTTT
d_call: NA
v_call: TRBV7-9
clone_size: many
j_call: TRBJ1-1

cdr3_aa: CASSSRGASNEKLFF
cdr3_nt: TGTGCCAGCAGCTCCCGGGGGGCTTCTAATGAAAAACTGTTTTTT
d_call: NA
v_call: TRBV7-8
clone_size: NA
j_call: TRBJ1-4

cdr3_aa: CATSRDLWGARLAGEQETQYF
cdr3_nt: TGTGCCACCAGCAGAGATTTATGGGGGGCTCGACTAGCGGGAGAACAAGAGACCCAGTACTTC
d_call: TRBD2
v_call: TRBV15
clone_size: few
j_call: TRBJ2-5

cdr3_aa: CASSTLAGTGNEQYF
cdr3_nt: TGTGCCAGCAGTACCTTAGCCGGGACAGGGAACGAGCAGTACTTC
d_call: TRBD1
v_call: TRBV28
clone_size: many
j_call: TRBJ2-7

cdr3_aa: CSARDVRDGGEETQYF
cdr3_nt: TGCAGTGCTAGAGACGTAAGGGACGGCGGCGAAGAGACCCAGTACTTC
d_call: NA
v_call: TRBV20-1
clone_size: NA
j_call: TRBJ2-5

cdr3_aa: CASSQGKIEAFF
cdr3_nt: TGTGCCAGCTCACAGGGGAAGATTGAAGCTTTCTTT
d_call: NA
v_call: TRBV18
clone_size: many
j_call: TRBJ1-1

cdr3_aa: CASSEYGGGAQETQYF
cdr3_nt: TGTGCCAGCAGTGAATATGGAGGGGGGGCCCAAGAGACCCAGTACTTC
d_call: NA
v_call: TRBV25-1
clone_size: many
j_call: TRBJ2-5

cdr3_aa: CASRREGAFTEAFF
cdr3_nt: TGCGCCAGCAGGCGAGAGGGGGCTTTCACTGAAGCTTTCTTT
d_call: TRBD1
v_call: TRBV5-1
clone_size: many
j_call: TRBJ1-1

cdr3_aa: CASMEQGVDTQYF
cdr3_nt: TGTGCCAGCATGGAACAGGGGGTGGATACGCAGTATTTT
d_call: TRBD1
v_call: TRBV2
clone_size: many
j_call: TRBJ2-3

cdr3_aa: CASRRSGNTGELFF
cdr3_nt: TGTGCCAGTAGGCGCTCTGGGAACACCGGGGAGCTGTTTTTT
d_call: NA
v_call: TRBV19
clone_size: few
j_call: TRBJ2-2

cdr3_aa: CASTLSSNQPQHF
cdr3_nt: TGTGCCAGCACCTTGAGTAGCAATCAGCCCCAGCATTTT
d_call: NA
v_call: TRBV12-3/TRBV12-4
clone_size: many
j_call: TRBJ1-5

cdr3_aa: CASSRDLEETQYF
cdr3_nt: TGTGCCAGCAGTCGGGATCTGGAAGAGACCCAGTACTTC
d_call: NA
v_call: TRBV7-9
clone_size: many
j_call: TRBJ2-5

cdr3_aa: CSAGLAGERGNQQFF
cdr3_nt: TGCAGTGCTGGTTTAGCGGGAGAAAGGGGCAATCAGCAGTTCTTC
d_call: TRBD2
v_call: TRBV20-1
clone_size: many
j_call: TRBJ2-1

cdr3_aa: CASKLAGVGDTQYF
cdr3_nt: TGTGCCAGTAAGCTAGCGGGAGTTGGAGATACGCAGTATTTT
d_call: TRBD2
v_call: TRBV19
clone_size: many
j_call: TRBJ2-3

cdr3_aa: CASSTGTGIGEQYF
cdr3_nt: TGTGCCAGCAGTACCGGGACAGGAATAGGAGAGCAGTACTTC
d_call: TRBD1
v_call: TRBV6-1
clone_size: NA
j_call: TRBJ2-7

cdr3_aa: CASSRTVDPAFF
cdr3_nt: TGTGCCAGCAGCCGGACAGTTGATCCAGCTTTCTTT
d_call: NA
v_call: TRBV14
clone_size: NA
j_call: TRBJ1-1

cdr3_aa: CSAREQEDSLPFF
cdr3_nt: TGCAGTGCTAGAGAGCAAGAAGACAGCCTCCCGTTTTTT
d_call: NA
v_call: TRBV20-1
clone_size: NA
j_call: TRBJ1-4